This TCR beta chain was retrieved from a study of spatial heterogeneity in lung cancer (dated by TCRdb to between 2018 and 2021). Background for the entire study: Beta-chain transcripts were consistently detected in greater numbers than alpha-chain transcripts, which likely reflects a higher abundance of beta-chain transcripts. TCR transcript counts in tumor regions correlated strongly with a T cell transcriptional module score from matched bulk RNA-seq. In the raw uncorrected reads, each unique combination of TCR and UMI appeared more than ten times on average. The study quantitatively compared TCR alpha and beta repertoires across multiple tumor regions, matched nontumor lung and blood in non-small cell lung cancer. TCR repertoire features were related to nonsynonymous mutation counts determined by whole-exome sequencing of tumor tissue. At surgery, both alpha and beta chains were TCR-sequenced in under 250 tumor regions, fewer than 85 matched nontumor lung samples and a few dozen PBMC samples. Points the paper makes about the study in general: The count of ubiquitous expanded TCRs correlated with the count of ubiquitous nonsynonymous mutations, and the count of regional expanded TCRs correlated with the count of regional nonsynonymous mutations. Estimated TCR-seq coverage of tumor T cells was only roughly 7% for alpha chains and 12% to 15% for beta chains. Additional single-cell paired TCR alpha and beta sequencing was considered necessary to confirm, at a functional level, the hypothesis that regional TCRs recognize regional mutations. The tumor nonsynonymous mutation count correlated with the number of expanded intratumoral alpha and beta TCRs.

The intended sense of this specimen's time point label: sample taken at primary tumor resection. Samples were obtained from roughly 72 patients with early-stage, untreated non-small cell lung cancer from the lung TRACERx cohort. TCR sequencing used whole RNA extracted from tumor and nontumor lung tissue, or from cryopreserved PBMC samples, without cell sorting. Only patients for whom sufficient RNA was available from at least two tumor regions were selected for TCR sequencing. Before selection, tumor and adjacent nontumor lung specimens were reviewed by a lung pathologist. Library creation used 5' RACE. The reads were generated on a NextSeq 500. To allow correction of PCR and sequencing errors, the TCR library protocol tagged every TCR cDNA molecule with a unique molecular identifier. The original pipeline was this. Decombinator tools were used for TCR identification, UMI-based error correction and CDR3 extraction. Expanded TCRs were defined as those above a frequency of 2 per 1,000, corresponding to the top 1% of the tumor frequency distribution. Expanded tumor TCRs were classed as regional if statistically deemed absent (corrected P<0.05) from at least one tumor region, otherwise ubiquitous. Rényi diversity was computed with the R vegan package after subsampling each repertoire 100 times to 5,000 TCRs. To build CDR3 similarity networks, amino acid triplet string-kernel similarity was used, and CDR3s were connected when their pairwise similarity was above 0.82. Starting from the raw public reads, TCRdb applied fastp trimming at Q25, assembled clones with MiXCR and retained in-frame beta chains. Merged by CDR3 protein, the rows form single entries marked with the most common genes and DNA. The V and J calls shown here were made by TCRdb, not taken from the authors' results. The sample table lists around 9,300 distinct CDR3 sequences, roughly 6% of them with a count of one. The biggest ten clones account for less than 30% of the sample.

V is trimmed back by 8 bases and J by 4 bases, and the junction contains 6 bases that no gene match accounts for. The CDR3 numbers 13 residues from cysteine through phenylalanine. Only the CDR3 region is kept as DNA, spanning 39 bases read in frame from base 1. CDR1 and CDR2, per the germline V gene (reference sequence), are LNHDA and SQIVND. This clonotype was counted many times. Its binding antigen is unknown. No base quality values were provided; no much bigger clone lies one nucleotide off. The origin of this receptor is a female donor with early-stage non-small cell lung cancer. The sequence links TRBV19 to TRBJ2-3, and 7 junctional nucleotides match TRBD1. The source was lung tumor tissue, collected at surgery. The DNA reads TGTGCCAGTGGGGACAGACCCTCAGATACGCAGTATTTT. This encodes CASGDRPSDTQYF.